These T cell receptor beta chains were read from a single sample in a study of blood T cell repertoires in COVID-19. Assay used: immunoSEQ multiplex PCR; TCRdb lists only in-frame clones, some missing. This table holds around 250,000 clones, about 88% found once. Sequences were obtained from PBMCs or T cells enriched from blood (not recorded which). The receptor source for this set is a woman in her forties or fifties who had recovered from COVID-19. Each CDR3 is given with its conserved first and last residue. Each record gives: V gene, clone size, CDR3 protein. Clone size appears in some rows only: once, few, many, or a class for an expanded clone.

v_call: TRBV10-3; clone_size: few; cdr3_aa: CAAGAVGNTGELFF
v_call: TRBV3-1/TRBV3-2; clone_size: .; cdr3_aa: CASSQEGRIGQFF
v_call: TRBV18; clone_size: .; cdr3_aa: CASSLLAGELNEQFF
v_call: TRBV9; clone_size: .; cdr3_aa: CASSRPGEGTDTQYF
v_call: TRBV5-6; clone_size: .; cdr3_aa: CASSLVGENLSGNTIYF
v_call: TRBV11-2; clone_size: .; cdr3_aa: CASSLERASVAGFGEQFF
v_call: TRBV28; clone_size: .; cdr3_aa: CASSLLGQLAYGYTF
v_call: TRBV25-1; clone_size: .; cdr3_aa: CASSASRYTDTQYF
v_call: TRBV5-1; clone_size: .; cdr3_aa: CASRPLGGFDYEQYF
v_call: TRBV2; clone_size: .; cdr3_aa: CASRGRSSLSGANVLTF
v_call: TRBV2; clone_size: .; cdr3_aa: CATPTMGLAGERSYNEQFF
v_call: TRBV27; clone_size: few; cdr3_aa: CASSFTVGQGDSPLHF
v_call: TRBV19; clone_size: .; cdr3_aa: CASSRTGTSGNTIYF
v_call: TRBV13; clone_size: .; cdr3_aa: CASSHKKPANYGYTF
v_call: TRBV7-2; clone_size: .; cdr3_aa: CASSRLAVYEQYF
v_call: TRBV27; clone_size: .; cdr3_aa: CASKRIAGGGTGELFF
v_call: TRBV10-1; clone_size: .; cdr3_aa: CASSVTPGGEQFF
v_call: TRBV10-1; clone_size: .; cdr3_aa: CASSERLGGAYEQYF
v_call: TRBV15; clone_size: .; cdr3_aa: CATRVQPQETQYF
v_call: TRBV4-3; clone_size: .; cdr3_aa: CASSQYTGGEQYF
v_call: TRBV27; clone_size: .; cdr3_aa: CASREKGQGVYTGELFF
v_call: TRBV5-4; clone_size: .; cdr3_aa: CASSSQGYQETQYF
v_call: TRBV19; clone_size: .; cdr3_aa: CASSTEMGAYGYTF
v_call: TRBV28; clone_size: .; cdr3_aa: CASGRGIEQFF
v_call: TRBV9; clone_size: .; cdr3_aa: CASSGTSGRDEQYF
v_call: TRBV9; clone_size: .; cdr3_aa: CASSVGSAAPNEKLFF
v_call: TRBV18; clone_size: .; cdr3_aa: CASSPSMETQYF
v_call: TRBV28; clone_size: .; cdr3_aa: CASRETTDTQYF
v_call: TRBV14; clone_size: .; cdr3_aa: CASSLSGTGVYGYTF
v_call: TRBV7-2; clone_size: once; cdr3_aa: CASSLVGAGGYNEQFF
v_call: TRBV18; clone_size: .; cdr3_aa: CASSSTEETQYF
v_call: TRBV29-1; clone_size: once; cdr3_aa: CSVEGQRDPYNEQFF
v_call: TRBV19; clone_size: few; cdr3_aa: CASSVLRTGNYGYTF
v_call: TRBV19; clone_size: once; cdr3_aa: CASSVSAYEQYF
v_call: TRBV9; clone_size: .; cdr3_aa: CASSVGVGLAGQETQYF
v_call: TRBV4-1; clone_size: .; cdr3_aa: CASSQPGQGLSEKLFF
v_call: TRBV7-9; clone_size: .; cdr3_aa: CASSLRGLYGYTF
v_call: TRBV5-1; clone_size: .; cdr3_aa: CASSIGGTKGYGYTF
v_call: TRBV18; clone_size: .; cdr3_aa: CASSLTSGGTYNEQFF
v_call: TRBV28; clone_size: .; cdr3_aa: CASNSQGAVAFF
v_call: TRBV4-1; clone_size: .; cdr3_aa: CASSQGTGHETQYF
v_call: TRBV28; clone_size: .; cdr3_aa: CASNPSERSSYEQYF
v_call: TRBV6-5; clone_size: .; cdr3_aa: CASKLNTEAFF
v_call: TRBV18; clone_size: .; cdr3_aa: CASSPVIPGTTNTGELFF
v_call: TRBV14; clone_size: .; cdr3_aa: CASSQDQGWADTQYF
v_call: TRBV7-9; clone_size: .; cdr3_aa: CASSGYLTSGRAHTGELFF
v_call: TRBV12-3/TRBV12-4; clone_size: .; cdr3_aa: CASRLGEFGIQYF
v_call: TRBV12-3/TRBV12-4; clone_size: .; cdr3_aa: CASSLRAADTQYF
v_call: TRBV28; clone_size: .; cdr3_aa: CASSWAGENQPQHF
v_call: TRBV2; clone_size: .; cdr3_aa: CASLRVLNTEAFF
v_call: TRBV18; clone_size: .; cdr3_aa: CASRGQGASEAFF
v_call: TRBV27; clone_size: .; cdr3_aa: CASSFGTQNTEAFF